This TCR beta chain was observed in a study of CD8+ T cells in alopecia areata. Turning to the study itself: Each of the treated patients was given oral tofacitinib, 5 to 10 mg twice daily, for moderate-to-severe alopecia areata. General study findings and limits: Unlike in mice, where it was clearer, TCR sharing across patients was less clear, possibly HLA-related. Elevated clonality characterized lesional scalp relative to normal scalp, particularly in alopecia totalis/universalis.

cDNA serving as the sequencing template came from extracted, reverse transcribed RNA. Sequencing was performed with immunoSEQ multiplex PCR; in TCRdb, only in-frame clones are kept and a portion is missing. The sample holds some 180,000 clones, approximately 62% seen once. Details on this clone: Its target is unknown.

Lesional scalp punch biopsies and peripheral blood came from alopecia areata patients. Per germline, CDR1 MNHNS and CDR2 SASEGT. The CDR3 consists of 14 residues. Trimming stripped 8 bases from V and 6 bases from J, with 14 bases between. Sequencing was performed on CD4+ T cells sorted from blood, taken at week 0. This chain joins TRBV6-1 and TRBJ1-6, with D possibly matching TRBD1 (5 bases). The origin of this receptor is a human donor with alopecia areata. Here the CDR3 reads CASQPGGLNSPLHF. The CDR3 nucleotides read TGTGCCAGCCAACCGGGGGGACTTAATTCACCCCTCCACTTT.